One and the same sample provided the 25 T cell receptor beta chains below, sequenced in a study of blood T cell repertoires in COVID-19. Clones were sequenced by immunoSEQ multiplex PCR, and TCRdb holds only the in-frame ones, with some missing. The sample consists of 90,000 to 100,000 clones, approximately 86% of them appearing once. Sequenced input: peripheral blood. These receptors originate from a man in his forties or fifties with acute or convalescent COVID-19.

This chain links TRBV6-5 with TRBJ1-1, with a possible D match to TRBD1 (6 bases). The V and J ends lost 5 bases and 1 base respectively, with 8 bases between them. This CDR3 region has 13 residues. Germline V gene data show CDR1 as MNHEY and CDR2 as SVGAGI. Here the CDR3 reads CASSLRGNTEAFF. The CDR3 coding sequence is TGTGCCAGCAGTCTCAGGGGGAACACTGAAGCTTTCTTT.

The chain uses TRBV18 and TRBJ1-1; 7 positions agree with TRBD1. The CDR3 runs to 14 residues. The ends lost 2 bases at V and 1 base at J; junction bases unmatched: 1. Per the germline V gene, CDR1 is KGHSH and CDR2 is LQKENI. In DNA, the CDR3 is TGTGCCAGCTCACCAGACAGGGAGAACACTGAAGCTTTCTTT. It specifies CASSPDRENTEAFF.

The chain couples TRBV5-6 to TRBJ2-4; 10 bases map to TRBD2. The CDR3 has 17 amino acids. Germline values: CDR1 SGHDT, CDR2 YYEEEE. V was clipped by 1 base and J by 8 bases; unmatched bases: 12. The CDR3 DNA is TGTGCCAGCAGCTTGCCCTCTAGCGGGAGTATTCGGGACATTCAGTACTTC. Translating gives CASSLPSSGSIRDIQYF.

The chain carries TRBV10-1 and TRBJ2-1; 7 bases match TRBD2. CDR3 length equals 14 residues. V trimming: 5 bases; J trimming: 9 bases; junction bases outside the gene matches: 10. Germline values: CDR1 WNHNN, CDR2 SYGVQD (reference sequence). CDR3 in amino acids: CASSLTNIAGEQFF. CDR3 sequence (DNA): TGCGCCAGCAGTTTAACAAACATAGCGGGTGAGCAGTTCTTC.

The chain combines TRBV11-2 with TRBJ1-2, with D possibly TRBD1 on 5 matching bases. This CDR3 has 16 amino acids. Trimming took off 5 bases at V and 11 bases at J, with 27 bases between the two ends. CDR1 and CDR2 (germline): SGHAT, FQNNGV. CDR3 in DNA: TGTGCCAGCAGCCTTTTGCGTGCGACAGTATCTATGAGATACACCTTC. This codes for CASSLLRATVSMRYTF.

This clone was seen a single time. J is TRBJ2-7 and V is TRBV9; 9 bases agree with TRBD2. The CDR3 totals 19 residues. Losses at the gene ends were 3 bases for V and 0 bases for J; bases not matched to a gene: 16. Germline V CDR1 and CDR2: SGDLS, YYNGEE. This CDR3 is CASSGDAGGGIRSSYEQYF. Here the CDR3 DNA reads TGTGCCAGCAGCGGGGACGCGGGAGGGGGGATTAGGAGCTCCTACGAGCAGTACTTC.

The chain uses TRBV7-6 and TRBJ2-3, with D possibly being TRBD1 (6 bases). The CDR3 is 15 residues long. Deletions cut 0 bases from V and 2 bases from J, with 9 bases between. Germline V gene data show CDR1 as SGHVS and CDR2 as FNYEAQ. The CDR3 region is CASSLAGASTDTQYF. The CDR3 region has the DNA TGTGCCAGCAGCTTAGCGGGGGCTTCCACAGATACGCAGTATTTT. The complete variable domain, with remaining parts taken from reference TRBV7-6 and TRBJ2-3, reads GAGVSQSPRYKVTKRGQDVALRCDPISGHVSLYWYRQALGQGPEFLTYFNYEAQQDKSGLPNDRFSAERPEGSISTLTIQRTEQRDSAMYRCASSLAGASTDTQYFGPGTRLTVL.

V gene TRBV5-4 combines with J gene TRBJ2-3; TRBD2 matches at 7 bases. V lost 0 bases, J lost 7 bases, and 14 bases stayed unmatched. The CDR3 consists of 17 residues. Germline V lookup: CDR1 SGHNT, CDR2 YYREEE (reference sequence). The CDR3 loop is CASSLVVATSEKNTQYF. The CDR3 coding sequence is TGTGCCAGCAGCTTGGTGGTGGCAACTAGCGAGAAGAATACGCAGTATTTT.

J is TRBJ1-1 and V is TRBV3-1 (or the pseudogene TRBV3-2); no reliable D call. Trimming left V 4 bases short and J 1 base short, with 16 bases between. Germline V lookup: CDR1 LGHDT, CDR2 YNNKEL (reference sequence). The CDR3 contains 16 residues. CDR3 residues: CASSPRWATPNTEAFF. CDR3 DNA sequence: TGTGCCAGCAGCCCCCGGTGGGCCACTCCGAACACTGAAGCTTTCTTT.

V usage is TRBV12-5 and J usage is TRBJ2-5; TRBD1 matches 9 bases. This CDR3 spans 15 amino acids. V dropped 8 bases and J dropped 4; count of bases not matched to a gene: 11. Germline V gene lookup returns CDR1 LGHNT and CDR2 FRNRAP. The CDR3 loop reads CASTPQGTGTETQYF. CDR3 bases: TGTGCTAGTACACCCCAGGGGACAGGGACAGAGACCCAGTACTTC.

V usage is TRBV5-5 and J usage is TRBJ2-1; D is possibly TRBD2 (5 bases). In germline, CDR1 is SGHKS, CDR2 YYEKEE (reference sequence). Trimming took 2 bases from V and 6 from J, leaving 12 bases between them. The CDR3 is made up of 14 amino acids. The CDR3 DNA is TGTGCCAGCAGCTTCCGCCCACTAGTCAATGAGCAGTTCTTC. As protein: CASSFRPLVNEQFF. The full variable domain, in which reference TRBV5-5 and TRBJ2-1 provide the parts outside the CDR3, is DAGVTQSPTHLIKTRGQQVTLRCSPISGHKSVSWYQQVLGQGPQFIFQYYEKEERGRGNFPDRFSARQFPNYSSELNVNALLLGDSALYLCASSFRPLVNEQFFGPGTRLTVL.

This clone was counted between two and nine times. The chain has TRBV2 and TRBJ2-2; D is possibly TRBD2 (5 bases). The CDR3 has 14 amino acids. Trimming cost V 0 bases and J 6 bases, with 8 bases left between them. Germline CDR1 is SNHLY and CDR2 is FYNNEI. The CDR3 coding sequence is TGTGCCAGCAGTGAAGCGAGGGCCGCCGGGGAGCTGTTTTTT. It yields the protein CASSEARAAGELFF. Variable domain in full (rest from reference TRBV2 and TRBJ2-2): EPEVTQTPSHQVTQMGQEVILRCVPISNHLYFYWYRQILGQKVEFLVSFYNNEISEKSEIFDDQFSVERPDGSNFTLKIRSTKLEDSAMYFCASSEARAAGELFFGEGSRLTVL.

This clone was found once. This chain links TRBV5-5 with TRBJ2-7, with D perhaps matching TRBD1 (5 bases). V lost 6 bases, J lost 3 bases, and 16 bases lay in between. Germline-derived CDR1 and CDR2 are SGHKS and YYEKEE (reference sequence). The length of the CDR3 is 14 residues. CDR3 loop: CASTLGRQGYEQYF. CDR3 sequence (DNA): TGTGCCAGCACTCTGGGAAGGCAGGGCTACGAGCAGTACTTC.

As for this clone: This same CDR3 is encoded by further DNA sequences in the sample. The CDR3 DNA is TGTGCCAGCAGTCCTGGACAGGGGTACGAGCAGTACTTC. Translation gives CASSPGQGYEQYF. The genes are TRBV27 and TRBJ2-7; 9 bases agree with TRBD1. V trimming: 5 bases; J trimming: 4 bases; junction bases outside the gene matches: 3. Germline-derived CDR1 and CDR2 are MNHEY and SMNVEV (reference sequence). CDR3 length: 13 amino acids.

The chain links TRBV18 to TRBJ1-1, with 9 nucleotides matching TRBD1. V shed 1 base, J shed 4 bases, and the junction held 4 bases outside the gene matches. The CDR3 has 15 residues. In germline, CDR1 is KGHSH, CDR2 LQKENI. The CDR3 nucleotides are TGTGCCAGCTCACCACAGGGACAGGGCGGCACTGAAGCTTTCTTT. This gives the protein CASSPQGQGGTEAFF.

This clone was recorded only once. The chain recombines TRBV6-1 with TRBJ2-5, with 13 bases fitting TRBD2. The CDR3 is 16 amino acids. The V gene's germline CDR1 is MNHNS and CDR2 SASEGT. V was clipped by 2 bases and J by 9 bases; unmatched bases: 9. The CDR3 sequence: CASSESLGLAGVAQYF. For the CDR3, the DNA is TGTGCCAGCAGTGAAAGTCTCGGACTAGCGGGAGTGGCCCAGTACTTC.

The rearrangement joins TRBV24-1 to TRBJ1-4, with 9 bases fitting TRBD1. This CDR3 contains 15 residues. J was trimmed by 8 bases and V by 4 bases; bases with no gene match: 7. Germline-derived CDR1 and CDR2 are KGHDR and SFDVKD. CDR3 loop: CATSEAGTGKEKLFF. CDR3 nucleotide sequence: TGTGCCACCAGTGAGGCCGGGACAGGGAAAGAAAAACTGTTTTTT.

The chain has TRBV15 and TRBJ1-5, with D maybe TRBD1 (6 bases). V lost 5 bases and J 0 bases, leaving 17 bases between the germline ends. The CDR3 is 17 amino acids. Looked up from germline, CDR1 is LNHNV and CDR2 is YYDKDF (reference sequence). CDR3 DNA sequence: TGTGCCACCAGCGAAAGATGGGGGGGGCGTAGCAATCAGCCCCAGCATTTT. It yields the protein CATSERWGGRSNQPQHF. The whole variable domain, remainder taken from reference TRBV15 and TRBJ1-5, is DAMVIQNPRYQVTQFGKPVTLSCSQTLNHNVMYWYQQKSSQAPKLLFHYYDKDFNNEADTPDNFQSRRPNTSFCFLDIRSPGLGDTAMYLCATSERWGGRSNQPQHFGDGTRLSIL.

This chain uses TRBV24-1 with TRBJ1-5; possible D gene TRBD1, 6 bases. The V end was cut by 3 bases, the J end by 3 bases, with 11 bases between. The germline CDR1 and CDR2 sequences are KGHDR and SFDVKD. The CDR3 loop spans 15 amino acids. CDR3 sequence (DNA): TGTGCCACCAGTGATGCGACAGGAACCAATCAGCCCCAGCATTTT. The encoded protein is CATSDATGTNQPQHF.

V is TRBV7-9 and J is TRBJ2-2, with TRBD2 matching 9 bases. Germline V gene sequence: CDR1 SEHNR, CDR2 FQNEAQ (reference sequence). CDR3 length equals 16 residues. Trimming at V came to 5 bases and at J to 4 bases, leaving 8 bases not matched to a gene. Here the CDR3 DNA reads TGTGCCAGCAGCAATAGCGGGAGAGGCCCCACCGGGGAGCTGTTTTTT. It translates to CASSNSGRGPTGELFF.

The chain is built from TRBV29-1 and TRBJ1-2, with D maybe TRBD1 (5 bases). Germline CDR1 is SQVTM and CDR2 is ANQGSEA. The CDR3 has 11 amino acids. Trimming took 4 bases from V and 6 from J, leaving 9 bases between them. The CDR3 nucleotides are TGCAGCGTTGTCTCAGGGAATGGCTACACCTTC. Translated: CSVVSGNGYTF. Together with reference TRBV29-1 and TRBJ1-2, the CDR3 gives the full variable domain: SAVISQKPSRDICQRGTSLTIQCQVDSQVTMMFWYRQQPGQSLTLIATANQGSEATYESGFVIDKFPISRPNLTFSTLTVSNMSPEDSSIYLCSVVSGNGYTFGSGTRLTVV.

The chain recombines TRBV19 with TRBJ2-7; TRBD2 agrees at 9 bases. The CDR3 runs to 17 residues. The V segment lost 3 bases and the J segment 4 bases; nucleotides outside the gene matches: 13. Germline V gene data show CDR1 as LNHDA and CDR2 as SQIVND (reference sequence). The chain's CDR3 is CASSIRGGDAQKYEQYF. Here the CDR3 DNA reads TGTGCCAGTAGTATCCGCGGGGGGGACGCCCAAAAATACGAGCAGTACTTC.

V is TRBV6-1 and J is TRBJ2-2, with 7 bases matching TRBD1. With V trimmed by 4 bases and J by 2 bases, 10 bases remained unmatched. This CDR3 comprises 17 residues. Germline V lookup: CDR1 MNHNS, CDR2 SASEGT. The CDR3, as DNA: TGTGCCAGCAGTGGTAGGAGACAGGGCACCAACACCGGGGAGCTGTTTTTT. It specifies CASSGRRQGTNTGELFF.

The chain joins TRBV12-3 or TRBV12-4 to TRBJ2-7; 7 bases agree with TRBD1. After removal of 5 bases from V and 0 bases from J, the junction contained 1 base not matched to a gene. The CDR3 is 13 amino acids. CDR3 DNA: TGTGCCAGCAGTCACAGGGGCTCCTACGAGCAGTACTTC. This encodes CASSHRGSYEQYF.

The chain is built from TRBV18 and TRBJ2-5; D perhaps matches TRBD2 (6 bases). The CDR3 has 13 residues. V lost 6 bases and J lost 5, with 13 bases in between. From germline, CDR1 is KGHSH and CDR2 LQKENI. CDR3 DNA: TGTGCCAGCTCGGCCCAAAGCGGGGAGACCCAGTACTTC. Residues: CASSAQSGETQYF.